This T cell receptor (beta chain) was profiled in a study of blood T cell repertoires in COVID-19. Generated by immunoSEQ multiplex PCR, the TCRdb table keeps only in-frame clones and is missing some. The sample holds some 300,000 clones, roughly 90% seen once. Germline V gives CDR1 SGHNT, CDR2 YYREEE (reference sequence). Trimming removed 0 bases at V and 3 bases at J, with 12 bases between. CDR3 length: 15 residues. The genes are TRBV5-4 and TRBJ1-2; no firm D call. This TCR came from a woman under 40 who had been exposed to COVID-19. The source material was PBMCs or T cells enriched from blood (not recorded which). The DNA of the CDR3 is TGTGCCAGCAGCTTGGATATGACTCGGGACTATGGCTACACCTTC. It codes for CASSLDMTRDYGYTF.